This T cell receptor beta chain was captured in a study of blood T cell repertoires in COVID-19. Study overall: Specimens from acute and convalescent COVID-19 originated in the United States, Italy and Spain. Sources were T cells, B-cell-depleted T cells, or PBMCs; the material itself was cDNA or gDNA.

In the authors' workflow: Amplified reference gene primers provided the basis for estimating nucleated cell counts. The repertoire was sequenced with immunoSEQ multiplex PCR; TCRdb's copy has only in-frame clones and lacks some. V and J calls and clone size follow that table, whereas D and trimming were derived from the DNA. The data show about 230,000 clones, nearly 90% seen once. The CDR3 extends over 18 amino acids. The sequenced material came from peripheral blood. This chain connects TRBV21-1 to TRBJ2-3; the table's D call, TRBD2, has no DNA check behind it. TRBV21-1 is a pseudogene locus. This TCR derives from a woman between 18 and 30 years old who had recovered from COVID-19. The CDR3 DNA reads TGTGCCAGCAGCATGACTAGCGGGAGCATCAGGTCCACAGATACGCAGTATTTT. Translated, it gives CASSMTSGSIRSTDTQYF.